This TCR beta chain was sequenced during a study of cytomegalovirus exposure and HLA in healthy donors. This PCR relied on a set of 60 Vbeta primers and 13 Jbeta primers. Original processing methods: Later reanalysis found 75 million to 95 million unique TCR beta chains, around 10 million of them shared. The protocol was immunoSEQ multiplex PCR, while the TCRdb copy is restricted to in-frame clones and leaves out a portion. V and J calls and clone size follow that table, whereas D and trimming were derived from the DNA. In the table there are 110,000 to 150,000 clones, more than 7.5% of which are singletons. The sample holds a few counts of this clone. Its antigen is not known. Overall study findings and caveats: Using a false discovery rate of 0.05, a later analysis showed that roughly 16,000 TCR beta sequences were associated with HLA alleles. In vitro data verified three CMV-associated chains as specific for CMV antigens. Segments of the TCR beta V type were, in most cases, productive about 90% or about 30% of the time in an earlier analysis.

CDR3 size: 13 residues. CDR1 and CDR2 from the germline V gene are SGHDT and YYEEEE. V trimming: 4 bases; J trimming: 7 bases; junction bases outside the gene matches: 6. The source of this sequence is a man aged 45-65 years in good health and CMV-seronegative. The sequenced material came from PBMCs. This chain joins TRBV5-6 and TRBJ1-2; 8 bases map to TRBD1. CDR3 sequence: CASSPWTGSGYTF. CDR3 sequence (DNA): TGTGCCAGCAGCCCCTGGACAGGGTCTGGCTACACCTTC.